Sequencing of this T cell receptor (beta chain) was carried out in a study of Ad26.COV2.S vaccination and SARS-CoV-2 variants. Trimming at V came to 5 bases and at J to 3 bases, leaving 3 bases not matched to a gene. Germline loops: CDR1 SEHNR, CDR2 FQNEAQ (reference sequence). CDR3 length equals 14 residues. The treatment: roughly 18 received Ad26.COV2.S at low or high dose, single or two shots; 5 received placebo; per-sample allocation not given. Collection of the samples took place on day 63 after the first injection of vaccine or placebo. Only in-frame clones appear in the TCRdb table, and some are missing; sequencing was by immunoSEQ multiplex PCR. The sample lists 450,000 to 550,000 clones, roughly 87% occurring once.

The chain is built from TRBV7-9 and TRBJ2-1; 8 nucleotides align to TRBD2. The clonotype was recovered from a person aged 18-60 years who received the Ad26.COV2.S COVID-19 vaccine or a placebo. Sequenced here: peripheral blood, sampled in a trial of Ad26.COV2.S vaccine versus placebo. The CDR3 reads CASSGGRNYNEQFF. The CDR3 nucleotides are TGTGCCAGCAGCGGCGGGAGGAACTACAATGAGCAGTTCTTC.